A single sample is the source of the 5 T cell receptor beta chains below, sequenced in a study of T cells after yellow fever vaccination. A single record per CDR3 protein comes from TCRdb applying MiXCR to the 5' RACE reads. The top ten clones hold about 32% of a sample with about 74,000 distinct CDR3 sequences, approximately 7.7% of them seen once. The sequenced sample was CD8+ T cells sorted from PBMCs, obtained 5 days after the first yellow fever vaccination. These receptor sequences come from a man between 18 and 29 years old who received the YFV17D yellow fever vaccine.

This clonotype was counted a few times. CDR3 protein: CASRGGGLNYGYTF. The CDR3 bases are TGTGCCAGCCGAGGGGGAGGGCTAAACTATGGCTACACCTTC. J is TRBJ1-2 and V is TRBV6-1, with D possibly matching TRBD1 (6 bases). Germline CDR1 reads MNHNS; CDR2 reads SASEGT. The CDR3 is 14 residues long. Trimming removed 8 bases from V and 2 bases from J, with 15 bases in between.

This clonotype showed up just a few times. This rearrangement joins TRBV29-1 to TRBJ1-1; TRBD1 is a possible D gene (5 bases). Germline CDR1 is SQVTM and CDR2 is ANQGSEA. V was cut by 4 bases and J by 1 base, with 10 bases left in between. The CDR3 totals 13 residues. The CDR3 reads CSVGRGENTEAFF. The CDR3, as DNA: TGCAGCGTTGGTAGGGGTGAGAACACTGAAGCTTTCTTT.

The sample holds many counts of this clonotype. The chain is built from TRBV11-1 and TRBJ1-1; 7 positions match TRBD1. The germline CDR1 and CDR2 sequences are SGHAT and FQDESV (reference sequence). Losses at the gene ends were 3 bases for V and 5 bases for J; bases not matched to a gene: 6. The CDR3 totals 14 residues. DNA for the CDR3: TGTGCCAGCAGCTTCCAGGGGGAAGGGACTGAAGCTTTCTTT. Translating gives CASSFQGEGTEAFF.

This clonotype was seen many times. The CDR3 is CSVGQGASYNEQFF. CDR3 DNA sequence: TGCAGCGTAGGACAGGGGGCTTCCTACAATGAGCAGTTCTTC. The chain links TRBV29-1 to TRBJ2-1, with 11 bases matching TRBD1. CDR1 SQVTM and CDR2 ANQGSEA come from the germline V gene. J gave up 1 base and V 6 bases, and 2 bases lay outside the gene matches. The length of the CDR3 is 14 residues.

This clonotype appeared many times. This sequence joins TRBV6-2 or TRBV6-3 and TRBJ2-7, with D maybe TRBD1 (6 bases). Germline V gives CDR1 MNHEY, CDR2 SVGEGT. The V end was cut by 7 bases, the J end by 2 bases, with 12 bases between. The CDR3 sequence is 13 residues long. The chain's CDR3 is CASNLDSPYEQYF. The CDR3 bases are TGTGCCAGCAACTTGGACAGCCCCTACGAGCAGTACTTC.